The sequence of this T cell receptor beta chain was determined in a study of graft-versus-host responses after intestinal transplantation (dated by TCRdb to the early 2020s). Some background on the complete study: Recipients received multivisceral, liver-intestinal, or isolated intestinal transplants. Every recipient was given anti-thymocyte globulin induction, followed by around three years of maintenance tacrolimus and steroids. Bulk TCR-beta CDR3 sequencing was used to track graft-versus-host and host-versus-graft alloreactive T cell clones in the graft, circulation and bone marrow after intestinal transplantation. To identify alloreactive clones, pre-transplant mixed lymphocyte reaction products were sequenced and compared with unstimulated pre-transplant donor and recipient T cells. Of the 20 to 25 intestinal transplant recipients enrolled in the cohort, one of whom was a retransplant, 3 patients without pretransplant specimens were excluded. Donor T cell macrochimerism was defined as a peak of at least 4% donor T cells among recipient peripheral blood mononuclear cells. Rather than being sequenced by the commercial service, samples from a few later patients were sequenced in-house on an Illumina MiSeq and processed with MiXCR.

Summary of the overall study and its limitations: GvH clones were detected in recipient bone marrow, and some of these GvH clones were observed earlier in ileal mucosa or blood, consistent with an intestinal mucosal origin. Early after transplant, peak levels of circulating GvH clones were associated with declines in HvG clones. In the allografts of patients with donor T cell macrochimerism, GvH to HvG T cell clonal ratios were high. Conclusions were limited by the relatively low number and heterogeneity of intestinal transplant patients.

From the germline V gene, CDR1 is MNHEY and CDR2 is SVGAGI. V sheds 4 bases and J sheds 7 bases, leaving 17 bases between their ends. The CDR3 spans 14 residues, from the cysteine through the phenylalanine. Of the read, only the CDR3 DNA is kept; its 42 bases are in frame from base 1. Blood samples were collected up to 4 times in the first month after transplant and then at least monthly when available. Turning to this clone: Its target antigen remains unknown. Per-nucleotide qualities are absent, and no much larger clonotype sits a single base away.

Libraries were made using the immunoSEQ multiplex PCR assay. Adaptive Biotechnologies carried out high-throughput TCR-beta CDR3 sequencing of genomic DNA for most patients. The paper's processing steps were these. TCR sequencing data for over 15 patients were retrieved from Adaptive's ImmunoSEQ software; a few other patients were processed with MiXCR and VDJtools. CDR3 nucleotide sequences shared by donor and recipient were removed because the origin of these sequences could not be assigned. Alloreactive clones required at least 2-fold expansion over unstimulated cells and minimum CFSE-low frequency of 0.002% (template counts) or 0.001% (read counts). Clones detected in sequenced pre-transplant spleen, lymph node, or MLR CFSE-low populations of the donor or recipient were defined as mappable. Cumulative frequency of alloreactive clones was calculated as a percentage of all sequences weighted by copy number. Imported from immuneACCESS, the table was reduced by TCRdb to in-frame sequences with V and J called. These copies leave out some clones; in studies compared against another copy, an unresolved V gene accounts for under half, and the cause of the remainder is not known. The D gene and trimming were derived from the DNA, and the V and J assignments and clone size from that table. The sample table holds 35,000 to 55,000 clones, of which just under 95% were seen once. In total, the top ten clones hold roughly 6% of the sample.

This TCR came from a human patient who received an intestinal transplant, so some T cells may come from the graft donor. Source: PBMCs, taken about 120 weeks after a first intestinal transplant, on the day of a second. Recombination linked TRBV6-5 to TRBJ2-7; no D segment can be confidently identified. The sequenced DNA: TGTGCCAGCAGTTCCGGTTTAGGCTCAAGAGAGCAGTACTTC. Its translation reads: CASSSGLGSREQYF.